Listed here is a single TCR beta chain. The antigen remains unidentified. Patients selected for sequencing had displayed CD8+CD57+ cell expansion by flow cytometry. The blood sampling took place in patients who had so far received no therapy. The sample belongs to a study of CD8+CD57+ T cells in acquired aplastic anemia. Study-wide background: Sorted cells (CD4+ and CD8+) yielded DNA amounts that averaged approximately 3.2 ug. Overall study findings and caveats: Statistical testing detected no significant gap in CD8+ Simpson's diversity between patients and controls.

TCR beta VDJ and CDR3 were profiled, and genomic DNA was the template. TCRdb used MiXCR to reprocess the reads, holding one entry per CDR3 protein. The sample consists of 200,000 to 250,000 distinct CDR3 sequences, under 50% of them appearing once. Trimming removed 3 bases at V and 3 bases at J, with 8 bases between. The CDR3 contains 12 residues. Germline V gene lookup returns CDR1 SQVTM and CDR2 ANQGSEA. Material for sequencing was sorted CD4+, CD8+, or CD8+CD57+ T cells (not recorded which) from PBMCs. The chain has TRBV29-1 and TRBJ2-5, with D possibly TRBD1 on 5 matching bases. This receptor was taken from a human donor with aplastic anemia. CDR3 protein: CSVEEGEETQYF. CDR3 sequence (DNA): TGCAGCGTTGAGGAAGGGGAAGAGACCCAGTACTTC.